This TCR beta chain was recovered during a study of PD-1 blockade in mismatch repair-deficient tumors. Data came from immunoSEQ multiplex PCR; TCRdb stores just in-frame clones and leaves some out. The sample carries roughly 50,000 clones, around 82% recorded once. In germline, CDR1 is MNHEY, CDR2 SMNVEV (reference sequence). The germline V and J ends were trimmed by 0 bases and 0 bases, with 9 bases remaining between them. This CDR3 has 16 residues. The sequences come from peripheral blood, collected 4 weeks after starting pembrolizumab. The rearrangement links TRBV27 to TRBJ2-1; TRBD1 or TRBD2 may be the D gene (5 bases each). This TCR was recovered from an adult with mismatch repair-deficient cancer. For the CDR3, the DNA is TGTGCCAGCAGTTTATCGGCAGGGAGCTCCTACAATGAGCAGTTCTTC. Protein product: CASSLSAGSSYNEQFF.